This T cell receptor (beta chain) came from a study of graft-versus-host responses after intestinal transplantation. In the study overall: Recipients received multivisceral, liver-intestinal, or isolated intestinal transplants. Following induction with anti-thymocyte globulin, all recipients were given tacrolimus and steroids for two to three years. General study findings and limits: Ileal or blood samples showed some GvH clones first, and such clones were also found in recipient marrow. Elevated graft-versus-host to host-versus-graft clonal ratios in allografts were recorded for patients with graft-donor T cell macrochimerism.

About this clone itself: The antigen remains unidentified.

Sequenced by immunoSEQ multiplex PCR; TCRdb stores in-frame clones only, minus some. Among about 47,000 clones listed, approximately 95% were seen once. Looked up from germline, CDR1 is SGHNT and CDR2 is YYREEE (reference sequence). V shed 6 bases and J 3 bases; nucleotides not matched to a gene: 6. CDR3 length: 14 amino acids. This specimen was unstimulated CD8+ T cells sorted from spleen or lymph node cells, taken before transplant. This chain joins TRBV5-4 and TRBJ2-5; the match to TRBD1 covers 9 bases. This sequence originates from a human donor who was the organ donor for an intestinal transplant. CDR3 sequence: CASNQGQGKETQYF. CDR3 DNA sequence: TGTGCCAGCAACCAGGGACAGGGCAAAGAGACCCAGTACTTC.